One and the same sample provided the 11 T cell receptor beta chains below, sequenced in a study of T cells in Graves' hyperthyroidism and ophthalmopathy. Amplified TCR beta CDR3 regions derived from RNA transcripts. The study used the HTBI primer set for a first-round RT-PCR of the TCR CDR3. TCRdb fed the multiplex PCR reads into MiXCR, producing one record per CDR3 protein. The profile shows around 690,000 distinct CDR3 sequences, less than 25% of them singletons. The sample consisted of blood. The receptors derive from a man aged 25 to 40 with Graves' ophthalmopathy.

At least ten counts were recorded for this clonotype. The chain recombines TRBV18 with TRBJ2-7; tentatively, D is TRBD1 or TRBD2 (5 bases each). V shed 2 bases and J shed 4 bases, with 12 bases lying between them. The CDR3 is made up of 14 amino acids. Germline lookup yields CDR1 KGHSH and CDR2 LQKENI. CDR3 coding DNA: TGTGCCAGCTCACCAATGGCGTGGGGGTACGAGCAGTACTTC. It translates to CASSPMAWGYEQYF.

V usage is TRBV30 and J usage is TRBJ1-2; 7 nucleotides line up with TRBD1. Looked up from germline, CDR1 is GTSNPN and CDR2 is SVGIG (reference sequence). This CDR3 region has 16 residues. V lost 0 bases to trimming and J lost 4 bases; unmatched junction nucleotides: 11. DNA of the CDR3: TGTGCCTGGAGTGTAGCGGGACAGCCCTGGGGCTATGGCTACACCTTC. Its translation: CAWSVAGQPWGYGYTF.

J is TRBJ1-1 and V is TRBV5-5, with 9 bases identical to TRBD1. Trimming took 0 bases from V and 6 from J; bases not matched to a gene: 6. Per the germline V gene, CDR1 is SGHKS and CDR2 is YYEKEE (reference sequence). This CDR3 region has 15 residues. The CDR3 nucleotides are TGTGCCAGCAGCTTGGGGGGACAGGGAAGGTCTGAAGCTTTCTTT. Protein product: CASSLGGQGRSEAFF. Full variable domain (rest looked up from reference TRBV5-5 and TRBJ1-1): DAGVTQSPTHLIKTRGQQVTLRCSPISGHKSVSWYQQVLGQGPQFIFQYYEKEERGRGNFPDRFSARQFPNYSSELNVNALLLGDSALYLCASSLGGQGRSEAFFGQGTRLTVV.

J is TRBJ2-7 and V is TRBV6-2 or TRBV6-3; no clear D. The V gene's germline CDR1 is MNHEY and CDR2 SVGEGT. V shed 4 bases and J shed 4 bases, with 14 bases lying between them. This CDR3 spans 14 amino acids. The CDR3 spells CASSWGSGPYEQYF. The CDR3 nucleotides are TGTGCCAGCAGTTGGGGTTCAGGTCCGTACGAGCAGTACTTC.

The V call is TRBV28, the J call TRBJ2-7, with 12 positions matching TRBD2. The CDR3 is 16 residues long. CDR1 is MDHEN and CDR2 is SYDVKM in the germline V gene. The V gene end was trimmed by 3 bases and the J gene end by 7 bases; junction bases not matched to a gene: 10. Here the CDR3 DNA reads TGTGCCAGCAGTTTCGAACTAGCGGGAGGCACGGGAGAGCAGTACTTC. It is translated as CASSFELAGGTGEQYF.

This clonotype was observed a single time. The chain combines TRBV24-1 with TRBJ2-3; TRBD1 might be the D (7 bases). This CDR3 is built from 14 residues. CDR1 is KGHDR and CDR2 is SFDVKD in the germline V gene. V was trimmed by 12 bases and J by 2 bases, leaving 17 bases between them. CDR3 nucleotide sequence: TGTGCCGCAGGGGGGCAGTCCGACACAGATACGCAGTATTTT. Translation gives CAAGGQSDTDTQYF.

The chain employs TRBV5-5 and TRBJ2-5; D is undetermined. The CDR3 is 14 amino acids. Germline V gene data show CDR1 as SGHKS and CDR2 as YYEKEE (reference sequence). With 2 bases removed from V and 5 bases from J, the gap between germline ends came to 13 bases. CDR3 bases: TGTGCCAGCAGCTTCCACGGGTCGCCCGAGACCCAGTACTTC. Amino acid sequence: CASSFHGSPETQYF.

This clonotype was recorded at least ten times. This rearrangement joins TRBV2 to TRBJ1-1, with TRBD1 as a possible D gene (5 bases). Per germline, CDR1 SNHLY and CDR2 FYNNEI. The length of the CDR3 is 11 residues. Between the trimmed V and J ends, which lost 8 bases and 10 bases, there was a span of 14 bases. CDR3 sequence reads: CASVGDGRAFF. DNA for the CDR3: TGTGCCAGCGTAGGGGACGGGAGAGCTTTCTTT.

This clonotype has only a few counts. V is TRBV20-1 and J is TRBJ2-5; tentative D call: TRBD2 (5 bases). This CDR3 comprises 12 residues. With 1 base removed from V and 5 bases from J, the gap between germline ends came to 8 bases. CDR1 and CDR2 (germline): DFQATT, SNEGSKA (reference sequence). CDR3 DNA: TGCAGTGCTAGAGGTGGGAGTGAGACCCAGTACTTC. Translating it yields CSARGGSETQYF.

This clonotype was seen only a few times. The rearrangement links TRBV30 to TRBJ1-5; 9 nucleotides agree with TRBD1. J was trimmed by 4 bases and V by 0 bases; bases with no gene match: 7. The CDR3 covers 16 residues. The germline CDR1 and CDR2 sequences are GTSNPN and SVGIG (reference sequence). CDR3 sequence: CAWSVPGTGQNQPQHF. The CDR3 bases are TGTGCCTGGAGTGTACCCGGGACAGGGCAAAATCAGCCCCAGCATTTT.

This clonotype has just a few counts. The V call is TRBV11-3, the J call TRBJ2-1, with unresolved D. Looked up from germline, CDR1 is SGHNT and CDR2 is YENEEA. Trimming took 0 bases from V and 7 from J, leaving 4 bases between them. CDR3 length equals 12 residues. CDR3 sequence (DNA): TGTGCCAGCAGCTTAGACCCTAATGAGCAGTTCTTC. It encodes CASSLDPNEQFF.